Below are 30 T cell receptor beta chains sequenced from a single sample in a study of blood T cells in healthy people across ages (dated by TCRdb to about 2015). The method was 5' RACE. Sequencing relied on an Illumina HiSeq 2500. A second PCR of roughly 7 to 12 cycles was performed with a sample-barcoded 5' primer and a J-beta primer mix. Clones were called with MiXCR by TCRdb after fastp trimmed the public reads at Q25, and only in-frame beta chains were retained. Each entry is one CDR3 protein sequence, shown with its most common DNA and genes. This sample comprises about 1.8 million distinct CDR3 sequences, about 49% of them detected only once. The ten top clones hold about 2.1% of the sample. The sequenced sample was blood. The source of these receptors is a woman between 35 and 50 years old in good health.

The V call is TRBV20-1, the J call TRBJ2-4; 8 bases agree with TRBD2. The tail of the sequence fits TRBJ2-7 better, so the J call may be wrong. Germline V gene lookup returns CDR1 DFQATT and CDR2 SNEGSKA (reference sequence). There are 13 residues in the CDR3. CDR3 DNA sequence: TGCAGTGCTCAAATCGGGGGGGGGTACGAGCAGTACTTC. This codes for CSAQIGGGYEQYF.

The chain carries TRBV7-9 and TRBJ2-5, with TRBD1 matching 8 bases. The length of the CDR3 is 14 residues. Germline V CDR1 and CDR2: SEHNR, FQNEAQ (reference sequence). V shed 5 bases, J shed 5 bases, and the junction held 7 bases outside the gene matches. Written as DNA, the CDR3 is TGTGCCAGCAGCACCCGACAGGGGTTGGAGACCCAGTACTTC. As protein: CASSTRQGLETQYF.

CDR3: CASSIGTSYNEQFF. DNA for the CDR3: TGTGCCAGCAGCATCGGGACTTCCTACAATGAGCAGTTCTTC. The genes are TRBV7-2 and TRBJ2-1, with a tentative D call TRBD2 (6 bases). The germline V gene has CDR1 SGHTA and CDR2 FQGNSA. The CDR3 spans 14 residues. V lost 5 bases and J 1 base, leaving 9 bases between the germline ends.

This clonotype showed up just a few times. As DNA, the CDR3 is TGTGCCAGCAGCTTGGGGGGTTATTCTGGGGCCAACGTCCTGACTTTC. Translating it yields CASSLGGYSGANVLTF. The J gene is TRBJ2-6, the V gene TRBV7-2; tentatively, D is TRBD2 (6 bases). V lost 3 bases and J 1 base, leaving 10 bases between the germline ends. The CDR3 runs 16 residues. In germline, CDR1 is SGHTA, CDR2 FQGNSA.

This chain connects TRBV12-3 or TRBV12-4 to TRBJ2-1; 9 bases map to TRBD1. This CDR3 is 14 amino acids long. With 5 bases clipped from V and 9 bases from J, the junction kept 8 bases outside the gene matches. The CDR3 loop reads CASSLLTGGAEQFF. In DNA, the CDR3 is TGTGCCAGCAGTCTCCTTACAGGGGGCGCTGAGCAGTTCTTC.

The V and J genes are TRBV6-2 or TRBV6-3 and TRBJ2-7; possibly TRBD1 for D (6 bases). There are 16 residues in the CDR3. Germline CDR1 and CDR2: MNHEY and SVGEGT. Trimming removed 4 bases from V and 3 bases from J, with 19 bases in between. The CDR3 DNA sequence: TGTGCCAGCAGTTCCTCCCGACAGGTCAGGGGCTACGAGCAGTACTTC. This codes for CASSSSRQVRGYEQYF.

The chain carries TRBV24-1 and TRBJ2-5, with D perhaps matching TRBD1 (5 bases). V dropped 4 bases and J dropped 2 bases, with 10 bases sitting between them. CDR1 and CDR2 (germline): KGHDR, SFDVKD. The length of the CDR3 is 14 residues. CDR3 sequence reads: CATSEDTVQETQYF. In DNA form, the CDR3 reads TGTGCCACCAGTGAGGACACTGTACAAGAGACCCAGTACTTC.

This clonotype showed up just once. The chain has TRBV7-9 and TRBJ1-2, with 9 bases aligning to TRBD1. Germline V gene sequence: CDR1 SEHNR, CDR2 FQNEAQ (reference sequence). V lost 8 bases and J lost 7; bases outside the gene matches: 11. CDR3 length: 14 residues. CDR3 DNA sequence: TGTGCCAGCTCGCGGGGACAGGGCCCCTTTGGCTACACCTTC. It specifies CASSRGQGPFGYTF.

The J gene is TRBJ1-2, the V gene TRBV10-3; D unresolved. The CDR3 is 11 amino acids. The V end was cut by 6 bases, the J end by 3 bases, with 5 bases between. Germline V gene data show CDR1 as ENHRY and CDR2 as SYGVKD. The chain's CDR3 is CAISQDYGYTF. CDR3 coding DNA: TGTGCCATCAGCCAGGACTATGGCTACACCTTC.

The chain links TRBV28 to TRBJ1-6; TRBD1 is a possible D gene (5 bases). The CDR3 has 13 residues. Deletions cut 8 bases from V and 5 bases from J, with 10 bases between. Germline V gives CDR1 MDHEN, CDR2 SYDVKM. The CDR3: CASHQGDNSPLHF. The CDR3 nucleotides read TGTGCCAGCCATCAGGGCGATAATTCACCCCTCCACTTT.

The chain joins TRBV20-1 to TRBJ1-5; perhaps TRBD1 as D (5 bases). Looked up from germline, CDR1 is DFQATT and CDR2 is SNEGSKA (reference sequence). This CDR3 region has 15 residues. Trimming shortened V by 5 bases and J by 0 bases, and 14 bases separated the two germline ends. DNA of the CDR3: TGCAGTGCTCCTAACGCGGGGGGTAGCAATCAGCCCCAGCATTTT. It translates to CSAPNAGGSNQPQHF.

The V gene is TRBV6-2 or TRBV6-3, the J gene TRBJ2-7; D not resolved. V gave up 2 bases and J gave up 3 bases, with 14 bases separating them. The germline V gene has CDR1 MNHEY and CDR2 SVGEGT. The CDR3 covers 15 residues. CDR3 bases: TGTGCCAGCAGTTACGGTTCGATCCCTTTCTACGAGCAGTACTTC. Translated, it gives CASSYGSIPFYEQYF.

The chain uses TRBV7-2 and TRBJ2-7; D may match TRBD1 or TRBD2 (5 bases each). Germline values: CDR1 SGHTA, CDR2 FQGNSA. Between the trimmed V and J ends, which lost 2 bases and 12 bases, there was a span of 14 bases. This CDR3 spans 12 amino acids. CDR3 nucleotides: TGTGCCAGCAGCTTAAGGGACCGCGCTTTGTACTTC. Residues: CASSLRDRALYF.

V is TRBV9 and J is TRBJ2-3; 9 nucleotides match TRBD1. CDR1 and CDR2 (germline): SGDLS, YYNGEE. Unmatched junction bases numbered 9, after V lost 4 bases and J lost 3 bases. The CDR3 is 16 residues long. DNA for the CDR3: TGTGCCAGCAGCTACAACCCAGGACAGGGGACAGATACGCAGTATTTT. It encodes CASSYNPGQGTDTQYF.

This clonotype was found once. V is TRBV6-2 or TRBV6-3 and J is TRBJ2-1; D call uncertain. The end of the DNA is better explained by TRBJ2-7, so the J call may be wrong. The CDR3 has 17 amino acids. The germline V gene encodes CDR1 MNHEY and CDR2 SVGEGT. CDR3 region: CASSYSPADGSYNEQYF. In nucleotides, the CDR3 is TGTGCCAGCAGTTACTCCCCGGCGGACGGGTCCTACAATGAGCAGTACTTC.

The chain employs TRBV20-1 and TRBJ2-1, with TRBD1 identical over 8 bases. Per the germline V gene, CDR1 is DFQATT and CDR2 is SNEGSKA (reference sequence). V lost 3 bases and J lost 4; bases outside the gene matches: 8. The length of the CDR3 is 15 residues. For the CDR3, the DNA is TGCAGTGCTAGCCGTGACAGGGGTTTTTACAATGAGCAGTTCTTC. Its translation is CSASRDRGFYNEQFF.

Only a few counts were recorded for this clonotype. The chain uses TRBV6-6 and TRBJ2-5, with 9 nucleotides matching TRBD2. Losses at the gene ends were 6 bases for V and 5 bases for J; bases not matched to a gene: 4. The CDR3 runs 13 residues. Germline CDR1 MNHNY, CDR2 SVGAGI (reference sequence). The CDR3 is CASRKRGAETQYF. CDR3 in DNA: TGTGCCAGCAGAAAGCGGGGGGCGGAGACCCAGTACTTC.

This chain links TRBV25-1 with TRBJ1-2; TRBD1 agrees at 9 bases. V shed 5 bases, J shed 5 bases, and the junction held 9 bases outside the gene matches. The CDR3 length is 15 residues. The germline V gene has CDR1 MGHDK and CDR2 SYGVNS. In DNA form, the CDR3 reads TGTGCCAGCAGTTACACGGGCGGGACAGGGTATGGCTACACCTTC. This encodes CASSYTGGTGYGYTF.

The chain has TRBV20-1 and TRBJ2-7; no clear D gene. Trimming removed 0 bases from V and 3 bases from J, with 9 bases in between. Germline loops: CDR1 DFQATT, CDR2 SNEGSKA (reference sequence). This CDR3 is 13 amino acids long. The CDR3 sequence is CSARDVDFYEQYF. The CDR3 DNA is TGCAGTGCTAGAGATGTGGATTTCTACGAGCAGTACTTC.

The table lists this clonotype with a few counts. This chain connects TRBV7-9 to TRBJ2-1; 9 positions agree with TRBD2. Germline V CDR1 and CDR2: SEHNR, FQNEAQ (reference sequence). The CDR3 is made up of 15 amino acids. J lost 7 bases, V lost 1 base, and 5 bases had no gene match. The CDR3 protein is CASSLVPSGVNEQFF. The CDR3 DNA follows: TGTGCCAGCAGCTTAGTCCCTAGCGGGGTGAATGAGCAGTTCTTC.

The chain is built from TRBV7-8 and TRBJ1-6; D not certain. The CDR3 spans 18 residues. V lost 4 bases and J lost 1, with 17 bases in between. Germline V CDR1 and CDR2: SGHVS, FQNEAQ. CDR3 amino acids: CASSSPGSGESYNSPLHF. For the CDR3, the DNA is TGTGCCAGCAGCTCCCCCGGCTCCGGGGAGTCCTATAATTCACCCCTCCACTTT.

Of note for this clonotype: Sequence at one end of the junction differs from germline and may be a read error. The genes are TRBV4-3 and TRBJ2-7, with a tentative D call TRBD2 (6 bases). CDR3 length equals 15 residues. The V gene's germline CDR1 is LGHNA and CDR2 YSLEER. CDR3 loop: CASSQDRESPYEQCF. The DNA for the CDR3 is TGCGCCAGCAGCCAAGATCGGGAGAGCCCCTACGAGCAGTGCTTC.

This rearrangement joins TRBV11-2 to TRBJ2-3; unclear D gene. The ends were cut back, 0 bases at V and 5 bases at J, with 18 bases in the middle. The germline V gene has CDR1 SGHAT and CDR2 FQNNGV. The CDR3 runs 17 residues. As DNA, the CDR3 is TGTGCCAGCAGCTTAGATCCATTACCCAACCAACTAGATACGCAGTATTTT. The encoded protein is CASSLDPLPNQLDTQYF.

This sequence joins TRBV11-1 and TRBJ2-7, with D possibly TRBD1 on 6 matching bases. V lost 6 bases to trimming and J lost 3 bases, with 15 bases between them. There are 14 residues in the CDR3. Germline assignment: CDR1 SGHAT and CDR2 FQDESV (reference sequence). CDR3 in DNA: TGTGCCAGCAGAGGAGGTGGCAGGGGCTACGAGCAGTACTTC. This codes for CASRGGGRGYEQYF.

This chain joins TRBV13 and TRBJ2-4; 7 nucleotides line up with TRBD1. Germline V lookup: CDR1 PRHDT, CDR2 FYEKMQ (reference sequence). The CDR3 loop spans 15 amino acids. V was pared by 2 bases and J by 13 bases, with 14 bases of the junction left unmatched. CDR3 coding DNA: TGTGCCAGCAGCTTATCTAGACAGGGCTTCTACGGGCAGTACTTC. Protein sequence: CASSLSRQGFYGQYF.

V is TRBV6-4 and J is TRBJ2-3; 10 bases match TRBD2. CDR3 length: 16 residues. V trimming: 6 bases; J trimming: 1 base; junction bases outside the gene matches: 7. CDR1 is MRHNA and CDR2 is SNTAGT in the germline V gene. The CDR3 DNA is TGTGCCAGCAGACTTTCTAGCGGGGGCCGCACAGATACGCAGTATTTT. Translation: CASRLSSGGRTDTQYF.

The table lists this clonotype with a few counts. The chain links TRBV4-1 to TRBJ2-1, with 13 bases fitting TRBD2. With 6 bases clipped from V and 4 bases from J, the junction kept 3 bases outside the gene matches. The CDR3 runs to 15 residues. Germline CDR1 and CDR2: MGHRA and YSYEKL. The CDR3 reads CASRLAGGGYNEQFF. In DNA, the CDR3 is TGCGCCAGCAGACTAGCGGGGGGGGGATACAATGAGCAGTTCTTC.

The chain employs TRBV12-3 or TRBV12-4 and TRBJ1-1, with TRBD1 identical over 7 bases. Trimming removed 3 bases from V and 5 bases from J; junction bases left unmatched: 12. This CDR3 is built from 16 residues. CDR3 DNA: TGTGCCAGCAGTTTCCCTAGGACAGGAGGCGTAACTGAAGCTTTCTTT. Translated: CASSFPRTGGVTEAFF.

The chain recombines TRBV20-1 with TRBJ2-2, with no clear D. Germline CDR1 is DFQATT and CDR2 is SNEGSKA (reference sequence). The CDR3 spans 14 residues. V was clipped by 3 bases and J by 0 bases, with 8 bases between them. The CDR3 DNA sequence: TGCAGTGCTAGCGTAGCCGCGAACACCGGGGAGCTGTTTTTT. Translating gives CSASVAANTGELFF.

This clonotype came up a few times. The gene calls are TRBV20-1 and TRBJ2-1; D might be TRBD1 or TRBD2, each matching 6 bases. Per the germline V gene, CDR1 is DFQATT and CDR2 is SNEGSKA (reference sequence). The CDR3 spans 13 residues. Trimming stripped 5 bases from V and 7 bases from J, with 15 bases between. The CDR3 nucleotides read TGCAGTGCTCAACGGGGGCCAGAGAATGAGCAGTTCTTC. It specifies CSAQRGPENEQFF.